This is a list of T cell receptor beta chains from one sample in a study of cytomegalovirus exposure and HLA in healthy donors. Profiling relied on immunoSEQ multiplex PCR, and the TCRdb table lists in-frame clones only, not all of them. The sample lists about 150,000 clones; 60% to 80% were seen once. Sequenced input: PBMCs. These receptors originate from a woman aged 25 to 39 in good health and CMV-seronegative. CDR3s include the opening cysteine and the closing phenylalanine or tryptophan. A D gene is named only where the DNA matches it firmly. Clone sizes are given selectively: once, few, many, or a class where the clone is expanded.

V: TRBV6-5
size: .
D: .
J: TRBJ2-7
DNA: TGTGCCAGCAGTTCCAGAGGACTCGTATTATTAGGGGGGCAGTACTTC
CDR3: CASSSRGLVLLGGQYF

V: TRBV7-2
size: .
D: .
J: TRBJ2-1
DNA: TGTGCCAGCAGCGTCCCTGCAGGTACAGACTCCTACAATGAGCAGTTCTTC
CDR3: CASSVPAGTDSYNEQFF

V: TRBV11-2
size: .
D: .
J: TRBJ1-1
DNA: TGTGCCAGCAGATTTGGGGGGACTGAAGCTTTCTTT
CDR3: CASRFGGTEAFF

V: TRBV27
size: .
D: TRBD1
J: TRBJ1-1
DNA: TGTGCCAGCAGTATACTTCCCCCGGGACAGTTAGTTGAAGCTTTCTTT
CDR3: CASSILPPGQLVEAFF

V: TRBV7-2
size: .
D: .
J: TRBJ2-6
DNA: TGTGCCAGCAGCCCACCCGGGGGTGGGGCCAACGTCCTGACTTTC
CDR3: CASSPPGGGANVLTF

V: TRBV27
size: once
D: .
J: TRBJ2-7
DNA: TGTGCCAGCAGTGTCCATTTAGGGGCGGAGCAGTACTTC
CDR3: CASSVHLGAEQYF

V: TRBV7-9
size: .
D: TRBD1
J: TRBJ1-5
DNA: TGTGCCAGCAGCGCCGAGGGACAGGCAAGCGTCAATCAGCCCCAGCATTTT
CDR3: CASSAEGQASVNQPQHF

V: TRBV15
size: .
D: .
J: TRBJ1-2
DNA: TGTGCCACCAGCAGTGGGAGCAGGCCCTCCTGGAATGGCTACACCTTC
CDR3: CATSSGSRPSWNGYTF

V: TRBV6-5
size: .
D: TRBD2
J: TRBJ2-3
DNA: TGTGCCAGCAGTGTCAGCGGGGGGTACACAGATACGCAGTATTTT
CDR3: CASSVSGGYTDTQYF

V: TRBV4-3
size: .
D: .
J: TRBJ1-1
DNA: TGCGCCAGCAGCCAAGACTCGCGGGATACTGAAGCTTTCTTT
CDR3: CASSQDSRDTEAFF

V: TRBV6-1
size: .
D: .
J: TRBJ2-1
DNA: TGTGCCAGCAGTGTCCAGGGTGGGAATGAGCAGTTCTTC
CDR3: CASSVQGGNEQFF

V: TRBV20-1
size: .
D: TRBD1
J: TRBJ2-7
DNA: TGCAGTGCTAACGACAGGGATGAGCAGTACTTC
CDR3: CSANDRDEQYF

V: TRBV9
size: .
D: .
J: TRBJ1-6
DNA: TGTGCCAGCAGCGGCCAAGAGTCGGGAGGGGATAATTCACCCCTCCACTTT
CDR3: CASSGQESGGDNSPLHF

V: TRBV6-5
size: .
D: .
J: TRBJ1-2
DNA: TGTGCCAGCAGTCCTGGAGGGAGGGTAGCCGGCTACACCTTC
CDR3: CASSPGGRVAGYTF

V: TRBV9
size: .
D: .
J: TRBJ2-7
DNA: TGTGCCAGCAGTGCCACCCCAGGGGAAGGTTTGCGCGAGCAGTACTTC
CDR3: CASSATPGEGLREQYF

V: TRBV6-5
size: .
D: .
J: TRBJ1-1
DNA: TGTGCCAGCAGTCTACAGGGATTCATGAACACTGAAGCTTTCTTT
CDR3: CASSLQGFMNTEAFF

V: TRBV5-8
size: .
D: .
J: TRBJ1-5
DNA: TGTGCCAGCAGCGGTGGGGAGATTCTAACTAGCAATCAGCCCCAGCATTTT
CDR3: CASSGGEILTSNQPQHF

V: TRBV30
size: few
D: .
J: TRBJ2-3
DNA: TGTGCCTGGAGTGTAGGAATCGGGAGCACAGATACGCAGTATTTT
CDR3: CAWSVGIGSTDTQYF

V: TRBV7-9
size: .
D: .
J: TRBJ1-2
DNA: TGTGCCAGCAGCTTAGCTAAAACAGGGACACCTAACTATGGCTACACCTTC
CDR3: CASSLAKTGTPNYGYTF

V: TRBV5-8
size: .
D: .
J: TRBJ1-2
DNA: TGTGCCAGCAGTTTTCAGACAGCCTTCGGATATGGCTACACCTTC
CDR3: CASSFQTAFGYGYTF

V: TRBV9
size: .
D: .
J: TRBJ1-1
DNA: TGTGCCAGCAGCCCCCGGGAAGGCAACATGAACACTGAAGCTTTCTTT
CDR3: CASSPREGNMNTEAFF

V: TRBV19
size: once
D: TRBD1
J: TRBJ1-5
DNA: TGTGCCAGTAGTAATCCGACAGGGGTAGGCAATCAGCCCCAGCATTTT
CDR3: CASSNPTGVGNQPQHF

V: TRBV5-1
size: .
D: .
J: TRBJ1-4
DNA: TGCGCCAGCAGCTTGTCAGGGGAAGGGGAAAAACTGTTTTTT
CDR3: CASSLSGEGEKLFF

V: TRBV10-1
size: .
D: TRBD1
J: TRBJ1-2
DNA: TGCGCCAGCAGTGAGTCAACACAGGGGTCGGAGCGGGGGGATGGCTACACCTTC
CDR3: CASSESTQGSERGDGYTF

V: TRBV5-5
size: few
D: TRBD1
J: TRBJ1-6
DNA: TGTGCCAGCAGCTTGGAACAGGGGTTAAGCGCTACACCCCTCCACTTT
CDR3: CASSLEQGLSATPLHF

V: TRBV6-1
size: few
D: TRBD2
J: TRBJ2-1
DNA: TGTGCCAGCAGTGATAGCGGGGGGACATACAATGAGCAGTTCTTC
CDR3: CASSDSGGTYNEQFF

V: TRBV18
size: .
D: TRBD1
J: TRBJ2-1
DNA: TGTGCCAGCTCACCTAATTCACAGGGGAGCTCCTACAATGAGCAGTTCTTC
CDR3: CASSPNSQGSSYNEQFF

V: TRBV11-2
size: once
D: .
J: TRBJ1-5
DNA: TGTGCCAGCAGCTCTGGCAGCAATCAGCCCCAGCATTTT
CDR3: CASSSGSNQPQHF

V: TRBV25-1
size: few
D: .
J: TRBJ1-2
DNA: TGTGCCAGCAGGGACCCTCGAGGGGGTGGCTACACCTTC
CDR3: CASRDPRGGGYTF

V: TRBV6-4
size: few
D: TRBD2
J: TRBJ2-3
DNA: TGTGCCAGCAGTGACAGCGGGGGGGCCACAGATACGCAGTATTTT
CDR3: CASSDSGGATDTQYF

V: TRBV11-2
size: .
D: .
J: TRBJ2-5
DNA: TGTGCCAGCAGCTTGGGCAGCACAGAGACCCAGTACTTC
CDR3: CASSLGSTETQYF

V: TRBV9
size: once
D: .
J: TRBJ1-4
DNA: TGTGCCAGCAGCGACGGATTCAGGGGTAGCGCCGAAAAACTGTTTTTT
CDR3: CASSDGFRGSAEKLFF

V: TRBV5-1
size: .
D: TRBD1
J: TRBJ2-5
DNA: TGCGCCAGCAGCTTGGGAGGACAGGGTGCAGAGACCCAGTACTTC
CDR3: CASSLGGQGAETQYF

V: TRBV2
size: .
D: TRBD2
J: TRBJ2-2
DNA: TGTGCCAGCAGCGCCGGGACTACATGGATCGGGGAGCTGTTTTTT
CDR3: CASSAGTTWIGELFF

V: TRBV2
size: .
D: .
J: TRBJ2-7
DNA: TGTGCCAGCAGTGAAAGGTGGGGGGGCGCTTACGAGCAGTACTTC
CDR3: CASSERWGGAYEQYF

V: TRBV2
size: .
D: TRBD2
J: TRBJ2-1
DNA: TGTGCCAGCAGAGCCCCCAAGGGACTAGGGCGGTACAATGAGCAGTTCTTC
CDR3: CASRAPKGLGRYNEQFF

V: TRBV29-1
size: .
D: TRBD1
J: TRBJ1-2
DNA: TGCAGCGTTGCCAAGCCGGGACAGGGTCCCTACACCTTC
CDR3: CSVAKPGQGPYTF